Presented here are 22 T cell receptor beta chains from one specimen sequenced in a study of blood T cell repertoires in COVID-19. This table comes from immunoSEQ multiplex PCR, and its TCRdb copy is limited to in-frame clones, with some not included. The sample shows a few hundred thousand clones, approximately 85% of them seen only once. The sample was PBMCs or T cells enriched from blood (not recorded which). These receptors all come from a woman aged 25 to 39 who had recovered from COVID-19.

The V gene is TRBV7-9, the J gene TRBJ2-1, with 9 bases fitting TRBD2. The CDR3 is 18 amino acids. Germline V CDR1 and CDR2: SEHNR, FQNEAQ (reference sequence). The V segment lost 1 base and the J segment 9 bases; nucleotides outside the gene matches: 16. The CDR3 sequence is CASSLEGSGGWYVGEQFF. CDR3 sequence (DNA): TGTGCCAGCAGCTTAGAAGGTAGCGGGGGCTGGTACGTAGGTGAGCAGTTCTTC.

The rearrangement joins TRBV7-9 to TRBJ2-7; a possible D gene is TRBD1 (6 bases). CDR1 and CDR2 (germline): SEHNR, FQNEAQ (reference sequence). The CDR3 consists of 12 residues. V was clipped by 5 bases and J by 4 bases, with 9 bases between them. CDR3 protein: CASSNGQYEQYF. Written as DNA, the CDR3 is TGTGCCAGCAGCAATGGACAGTACGAGCAGTACTTC.

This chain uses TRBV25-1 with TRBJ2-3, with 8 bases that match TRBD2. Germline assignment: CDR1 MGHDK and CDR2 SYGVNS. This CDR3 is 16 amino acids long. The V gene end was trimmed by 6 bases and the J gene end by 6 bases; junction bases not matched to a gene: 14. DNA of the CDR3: TGTGCCAGCAGCCGCGGGGCGGGAGGTCCCGGGGATACGCAGTATTTT. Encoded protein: CASSRGAGGPGDTQYF.

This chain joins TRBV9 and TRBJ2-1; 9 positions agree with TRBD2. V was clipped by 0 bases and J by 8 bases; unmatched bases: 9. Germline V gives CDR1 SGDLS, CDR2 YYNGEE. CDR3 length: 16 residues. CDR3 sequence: CASSVEGLAGPHEQFF. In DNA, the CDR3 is TGTGCCAGCAGCGTAGAAGGGCTAGCGGGACCGCATGAGCAGTTCTTC. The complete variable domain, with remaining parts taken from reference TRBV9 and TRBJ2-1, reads DSGVTQTPKHLITATGQRVTLRCSPRSGDLSVYWYQQSLDQGLQFLIQYYNGEERAKGNILERFSAQQFPDLHSELNLSSLELGDSALYFCASSVEGLAGPHEQFFGPGTRLTVL.

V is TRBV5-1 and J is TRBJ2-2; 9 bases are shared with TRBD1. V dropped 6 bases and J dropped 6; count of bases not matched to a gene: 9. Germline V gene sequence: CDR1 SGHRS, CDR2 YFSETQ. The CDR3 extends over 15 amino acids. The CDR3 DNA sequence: TGCGCCAGCAAAACAGGGGGCGCGGGTCCCGGGGAGCTGTTTTTT. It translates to CASKTGGAGPGELFF.

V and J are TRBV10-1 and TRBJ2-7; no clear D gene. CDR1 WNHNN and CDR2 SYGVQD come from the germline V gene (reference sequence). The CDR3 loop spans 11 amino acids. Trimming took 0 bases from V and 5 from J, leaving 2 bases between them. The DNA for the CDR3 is TGCGCCAGCAGTGAGTCCAACGAGCAGTACTTC. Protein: CASSESNEQYF.

This CDR3 reads CASSFTGPYEQYF. The CDR3 region has the DNA TGTGCCAGCAGTTTTACAGGACCCTACGAGCAGTACTTC. The V call is TRBV28, the J call TRBJ2-7; the D gene is possibly TRBD1 (5 bases). The germline gives CDR1 MDHEN, CDR2 SYDVKM. Trimming removed 3 bases from V and 2 bases from J, with 8 bases in between. This CDR3 contains 13 residues.

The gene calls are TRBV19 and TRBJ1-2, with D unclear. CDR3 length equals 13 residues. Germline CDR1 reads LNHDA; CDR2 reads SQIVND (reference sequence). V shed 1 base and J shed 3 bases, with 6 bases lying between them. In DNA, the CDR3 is TGTGCCAGTAGTATAGGTGCGGACTATGGCTACACCTTC. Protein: CASSIGADYGYTF.

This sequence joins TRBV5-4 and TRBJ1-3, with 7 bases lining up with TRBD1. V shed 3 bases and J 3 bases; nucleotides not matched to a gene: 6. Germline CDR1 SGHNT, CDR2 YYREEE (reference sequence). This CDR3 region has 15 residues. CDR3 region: CASSSIGTVGNTIYF. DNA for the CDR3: TGTGCCAGCAGCTCGATCGGGACAGTTGGAAACACCATATATTTT.

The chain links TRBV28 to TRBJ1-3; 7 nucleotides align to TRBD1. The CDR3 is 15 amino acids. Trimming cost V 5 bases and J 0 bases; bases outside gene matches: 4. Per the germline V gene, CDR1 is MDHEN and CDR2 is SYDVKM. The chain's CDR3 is CASSLGTVSGNTIYF. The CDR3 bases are TGTGCCAGCAGTCTGGGGACAGTCTCTGGAAACACCATATATTTT. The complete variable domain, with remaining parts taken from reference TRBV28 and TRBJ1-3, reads DVKVTQSSRYLVKRTGEKVFLECVQDMDHENMFWYRQDPGLGLRLIYFSYDVKMKEKGDIPEGYSVSREKKERFSLILESASTNQTSMYLCASSLGTVSGNTIYFGEGSWLTVV.

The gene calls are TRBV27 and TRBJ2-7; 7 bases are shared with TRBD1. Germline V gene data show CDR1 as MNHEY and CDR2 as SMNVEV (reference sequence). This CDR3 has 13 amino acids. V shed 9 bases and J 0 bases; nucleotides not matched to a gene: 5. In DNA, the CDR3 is TGTGCCAGTCGACAGGGCTACTCCTACGAGCAGTACTTC. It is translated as CASRQGYSYEQYF.

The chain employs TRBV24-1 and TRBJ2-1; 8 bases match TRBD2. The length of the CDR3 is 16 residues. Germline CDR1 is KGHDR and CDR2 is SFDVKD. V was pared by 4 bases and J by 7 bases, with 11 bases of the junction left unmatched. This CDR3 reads CATSDFGGANPNEQFF. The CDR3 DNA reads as TGTGCCACCAGTGACTTCGGGGGGGCTAATCCAAATGAGCAGTTCTTC.

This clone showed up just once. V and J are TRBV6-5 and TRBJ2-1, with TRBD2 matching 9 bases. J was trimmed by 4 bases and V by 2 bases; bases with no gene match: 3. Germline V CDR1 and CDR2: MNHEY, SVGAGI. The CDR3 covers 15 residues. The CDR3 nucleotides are TGTGCCAGCAGTTACGGACTAGCGCAATACAATGAGCAGTTCTTC. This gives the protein CASSYGLAQYNEQFF.

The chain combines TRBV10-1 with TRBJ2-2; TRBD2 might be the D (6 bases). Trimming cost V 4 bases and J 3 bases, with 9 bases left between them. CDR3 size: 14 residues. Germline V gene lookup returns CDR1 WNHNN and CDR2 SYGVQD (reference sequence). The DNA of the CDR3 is TGCGCCAGCAGTGTGGGGACTGACACCGGGGAGCTGTTTTTT. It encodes CASSVGTDTGELFF.

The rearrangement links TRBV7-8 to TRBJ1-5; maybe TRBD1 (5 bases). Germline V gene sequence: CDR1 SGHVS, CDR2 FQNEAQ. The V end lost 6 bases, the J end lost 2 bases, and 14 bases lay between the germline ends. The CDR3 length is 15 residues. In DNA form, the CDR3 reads TGTGCCAGCAGAGTTCAACCGGGGGGCAATCAGCCCCAGCATTTT. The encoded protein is CASRVQPGGNQPQHF.

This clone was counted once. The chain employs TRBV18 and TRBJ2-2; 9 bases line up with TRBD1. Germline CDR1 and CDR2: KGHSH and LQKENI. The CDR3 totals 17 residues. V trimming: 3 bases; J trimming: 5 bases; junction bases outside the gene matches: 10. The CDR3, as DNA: TGTGCCAGCTCACCTTCCGGGACAGGGCGGGCGACCGGGGAGCTGTTTTTT. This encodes CASSPSGTGRATGELFF.

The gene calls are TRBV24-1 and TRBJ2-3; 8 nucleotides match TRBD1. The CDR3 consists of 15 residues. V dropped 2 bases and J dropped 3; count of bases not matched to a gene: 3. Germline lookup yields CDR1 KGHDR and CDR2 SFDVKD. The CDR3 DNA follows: TGTGCCACCAGTGATTCCCGGACAGGGACAGATACGCAGTATTTT. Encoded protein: CATSDSRTGTDTQYF.

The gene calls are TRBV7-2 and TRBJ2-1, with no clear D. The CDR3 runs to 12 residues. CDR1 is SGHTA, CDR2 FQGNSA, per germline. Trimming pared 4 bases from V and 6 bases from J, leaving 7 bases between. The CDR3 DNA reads TGTGCCAGCAGCTCCCGGGTCAATGAGCAGTTCTTC. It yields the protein CASSSRVNEQFF.

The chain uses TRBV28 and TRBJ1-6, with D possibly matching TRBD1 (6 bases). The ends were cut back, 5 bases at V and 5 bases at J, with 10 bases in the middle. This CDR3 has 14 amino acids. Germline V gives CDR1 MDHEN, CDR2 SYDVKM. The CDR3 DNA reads TGTGCCAGCAGTCTGGGACAAGATAATTCACCCCTCCACTTT. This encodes CASSLGQDNSPLHF.

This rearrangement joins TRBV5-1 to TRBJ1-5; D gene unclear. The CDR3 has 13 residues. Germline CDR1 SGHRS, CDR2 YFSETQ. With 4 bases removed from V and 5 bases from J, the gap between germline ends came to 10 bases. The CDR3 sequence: CASSLTADQPQHF. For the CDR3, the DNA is TGCGCCAGCAGCCTAACAGCGGATCAGCCCCAGCATTTT.

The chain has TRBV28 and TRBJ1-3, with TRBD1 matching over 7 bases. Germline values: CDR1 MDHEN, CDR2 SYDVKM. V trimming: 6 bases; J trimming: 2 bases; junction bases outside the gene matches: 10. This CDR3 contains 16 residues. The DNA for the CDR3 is TGTGCCAGCAGCGTATATACAGGGGCTGCTGGAAACACCATATATTTT. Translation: CASSVYTGAAGNTIYF.

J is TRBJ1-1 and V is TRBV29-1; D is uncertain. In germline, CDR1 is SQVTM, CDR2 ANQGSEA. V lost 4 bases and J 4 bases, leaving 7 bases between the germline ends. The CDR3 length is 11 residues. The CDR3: CSVAHTTEAFF. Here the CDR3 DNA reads TGCAGCGTTGCTCACACCACTGAAGCTTTCTTT.